This T cell receptor (beta chain) was captured in a study of Ad26.COV2.S vaccination and SARS-CoV-2 variants (dated by TCRdb to the early 2020s). Concerning the study at large: Vaccine-arm donors came from COV1001, a multicentre, randomized, double-blind, placebo-controlled phase I-IIa trial of Ad26.COV2.S in healthy adults. Ad26.COV2.S was administered intramuscularly at 5 x 10^10 or 1 x 10^11 viral particles, either as a single shot or as two shots given 56 days apart. TCRbeta repertoire sequencing was used to assess the specificity and breadth of SARS-CoV-2-reactive T cell receptors after Ad26.COV2.S vaccination. A total of 32 samples were included in the TCR-sequenced set, comprising 19 Ad26.COV2.S vaccine recipients, 5 placebo recipients and 8 SARS-CoV-2 convalescent individuals. Trial participants were randomized into five groups of five: low-dose or high-dose Ad26.COV2.S given once or twice, or placebo on both occasions. Blinding of investigators to trial group allocation was maintained during experiments and outcome assessment.

The immunoSEQ Assay was used to sequence TCRbeta CDR3 regions. After extraction, genomic DNA underwent amplification by bias-controlled multiplex PCR, followed by high-throughput sequencing. On the study's bioinformatics: To quantify the absolute abundance of every unique TCRbeta CDR3 region, sequences were collapsed and filtered. T cell fraction was estimated by normalization of TCRbeta template counts to usable DNA, with usable DNA being measured through amplification of reference genes present in all nucleated cells. Repertoire TCRs were annotated as SARS-CoV-2-specific by exact matching of V gene, CDR3 amino acid sequence and J gene to a known reactive TCR set. The reference SARS-CoV-2 TCR set was obtained from MIRA and was filtered for enrichment in COVID-19-positive ImmuneCODE repertoires, whereby public or cross-reactive TCRs were removed. Drawing on the MIRA antigens, annotated TCRs were analysed further at the level of specific ORF or position within ORF. Breadth was defined as annotated unique rearrangements over total unique productive rearrangements; depth was the summed frequency of those rearrangements. Group comparisons of TCR breadth used two-sided Wilcoxon rank-sum tests. As stored in TCRdb, this immuneACCESS dataset retains in-frame rearrangements with V and J assigned. A fraction of the clones does not appear; measured against another copy, unresolved V genes explain less than half of the discrepancy, and the remainder lacks a known reason. The V and J calls and clone size come from that table; D and trimming were worked out from the DNA. The sample table contains 350,000 to 600,000 clones; only one count was recorded for about nine tenths of them. The ten largest clonotypes hold 1.7% of the sample.

The paper as a whole reports these results and caveats: Ad26.COV2.S recipients had higher spike-specific TCR breadth than placebo recipients (P = 0.0014). Substantial breadth of spike-specific CD8+ and CD4+ T cell responses was reported after vaccination. Comparable non-spike TCR breadth was observed between vaccine and placebo recipients, consistent with only spike being contained in the vaccine. The authors noted that total T cell responses may have been underestimated by the TCR breadth and depth analyses. The study lacked the statistical power to compare responses across vaccine doses or regimens.

CDR1 is given as MNHEY and CDR2 as SVGAGI, both from the germline V gene. The CDR3 has 15 amino acids, counting the end cysteine and phenylalanine. CDR3 DNA is the only sequence kept; it has 45 bases, read in frame from the first base. The trim is 0 bases for V and 13 bases for J, with a gap of 16 bases between the germline ends. Details on this clone: It has no known antigen specificity. Base qualities were left out, and no much larger clone turns up one base away.

This specimen's treatment or condition label, interpreted: 19 received Ad26.COV2.S at low or high dose, single or two shots; 5 received placebo; per-sample allocation not given. Repertoires of vaccine and placebo recipients were sequenced from samples collected on day 63 after the first injection. Cohort 1b enrolled 25 adults aged 18-55 years at a single site in Boston, USA, between 29 July and 7 August 2020. As a vaccine, Ad26.COV2.S was a replication-incompetent adenovirus type 26 vector that expressed a prefusion-stabilized SARS-CoV-2 spike protein derived from the original Wuhan strain. The chain is made from TRBV6-5 and TRBJ1-6; a tentative D call is TRBD1 (5 bases match). Here the sequenced sample was peripheral blood, taken in a trial of Ad26.COV2.S vaccine versus placebo. This clonotype was obtained from a person between 18 and 60 years old who received the Ad26.COV2.S COVID-19 vaccine or a placebo. The nucleotide sequence is given as TGTGCCAGCAGTTACTCTGGCGGGACCCCTTTGCCCCTCCACTTT. It is translated as CASSYSGGTPLPLHF.